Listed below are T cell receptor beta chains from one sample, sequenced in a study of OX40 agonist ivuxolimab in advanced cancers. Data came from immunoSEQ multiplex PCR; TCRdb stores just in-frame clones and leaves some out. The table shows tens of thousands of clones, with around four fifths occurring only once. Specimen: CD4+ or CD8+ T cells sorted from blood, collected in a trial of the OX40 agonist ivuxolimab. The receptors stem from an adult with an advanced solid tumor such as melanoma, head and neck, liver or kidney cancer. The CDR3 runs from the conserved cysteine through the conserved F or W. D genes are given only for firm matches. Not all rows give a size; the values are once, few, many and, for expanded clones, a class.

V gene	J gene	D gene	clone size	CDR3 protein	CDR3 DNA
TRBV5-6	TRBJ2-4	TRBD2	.	CASSARWSGEGDIQYF	TGTGCCAGCAGCGCCCGGTGGAGCGGGGAGGGAGACATTCAGTACTTC
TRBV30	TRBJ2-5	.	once	CAWSVEETQYF	TGTGCCTGGAGTGTGGAAGAGACCCAGTACTTC
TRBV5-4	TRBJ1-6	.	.	CASSFAGRNSPLHF	TGTGCCAGCAGCTTCGCAGGGAGGAATTCACCCCTCCACTTT
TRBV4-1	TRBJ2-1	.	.	CASSRRDGNLNEQFF	TGCGCCAGCAGCCGCCGGGACGGCAATCTCAATGAGCAGTTCTTC
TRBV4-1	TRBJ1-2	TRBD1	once	CASSQPWVGGSSYGYTF	TGCGCCAGCAGCCAACCTTGGGTAGGGGGCTCAAGCTATGGCTACACCTTC
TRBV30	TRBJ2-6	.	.	CAWVRRRYKSRANVLTF	TGTGCCTGGGTGCGGAGGCGTTATAAAAGTCGGGCCAACGTCCTGACTTTC
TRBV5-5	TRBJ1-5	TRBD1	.	CASSQQGANGNQPQHF	TGTGCCAGCAGCCAGCAGGGGGCTAACGGCAATCAGCCCCAGCATTTT
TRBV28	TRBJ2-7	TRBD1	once	CASSLGTGVTYEQYF	TGTGCCAGCAGTCTAGGGACAGGGGTAACCTACGAGCAGTACTTC
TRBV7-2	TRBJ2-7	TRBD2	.	CASSLGGSGGTYEQYF	TGTGCCAGCAGCTTAGGCGGTAGCGGGGGGACCTACGAGCAGTACTTC
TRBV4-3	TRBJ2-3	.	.	CASSQDRAESTDTQYF	TGCGCCAGCAGCCAAGATAGGGCGGAAAGCACAGATACGCAGTATTTT
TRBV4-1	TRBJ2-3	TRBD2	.	CASSLGDYTDTQYF	TGCGCCAGCAGCTTAGGGGACTACACAGATACGCAGTATTTT
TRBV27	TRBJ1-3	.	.	CASSLWAAMSSGNTIYF	TGTGCCAGCAGTTTATGGGCAGCGATGAGCTCTGGAAACACCATATATTTT
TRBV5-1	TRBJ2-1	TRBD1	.	CASSNLSGQGGNEQFF	TGCGCCAGCAGCAACCTATCGGGACAGGGGGGTAATGAGCAGTTCTTC
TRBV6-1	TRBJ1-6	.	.	CASSGAGTLTGSPLHF	TGTGCCAGCAGTGGCGCCGGGACCCTAACCGGGTCACCCCTCCACTTT
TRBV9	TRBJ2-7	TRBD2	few	CASSVGLAGSYEQYF	TGTGCCAGCAGCGTAGGACTAGCAGGATCCTACGAGCAGTACTTC
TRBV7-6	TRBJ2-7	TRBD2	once	CASSYGTSGIYEQYF	TGTGCCAGCAGCTACGGGACTAGCGGGATTTACGAGCAGTACTTC
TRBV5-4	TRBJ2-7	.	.	CASRPGTRPGEQYF	TGTGCCAGCAGACCCGGGACCCGACCGGGAGAGCAGTACTTC
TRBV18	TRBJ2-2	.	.	CASSRGLVDSVTNTGELFF	TGTGCCAGCTCTCGGGGCCTAGTGGACTCAGTGACTAACACCGGGGAGCTGTTTTTT
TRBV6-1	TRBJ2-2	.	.	CASSARGGGELFF	TGTGCCAGCAGTGCCAGGGGTGGCGGGGAGCTGTTTTTT
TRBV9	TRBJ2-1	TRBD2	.	CASSPRGGAGGPNEQFF	TGTGCCAGCAGCCCCCGGGGGGGGGCGGGGGGACCCAATGAGCAGTTCTTC
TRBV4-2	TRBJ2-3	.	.	CASSQETGRGGTDTQYF	TGTGCCAGCAGCCAAGAGACGGGGCGGGGTGGCACAGATACGCAGTATTTT
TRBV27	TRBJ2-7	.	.	CASSHPRRLAYEQYF	TGTGCCAGCAGCCACCCGCGGAGGCTAGCCTACGAGCAGTACTTC
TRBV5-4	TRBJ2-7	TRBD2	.	CASSLDRTSGRNEQYF	TGTGCCAGCAGCTTGGATCGGACTAGCGGGAGAAACGAGCAGTACTTC
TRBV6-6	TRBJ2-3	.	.	CASRPTGPGDSDTQYF	TGTGCCAGCAGGCCCACGGGCCCGGGAGATTCAGATACGCAGTATTTT
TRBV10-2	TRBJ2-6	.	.	CATSPTRAGALGPGANVLTF	TGCGCCACTAGCCCGACTAGGGCGGGGGCTTTAGGGCCCGGGGCCAACGTCCTGACTTTC
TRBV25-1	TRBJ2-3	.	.	CASSEQTIAAGGTQYF	TGTGCCAGCAGTGAACAAACTATCGCTGCAGGTGGGACGCAGTATTTT
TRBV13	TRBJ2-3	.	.	CASSRWLPGDTQYF	TGTGCCAGCAGTCGGTGGCTCCCCGGGGATACGCAGTATTTT
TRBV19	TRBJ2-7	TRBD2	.	CASSSGTSGVHSYEQYF	TGTGCCAGTAGTAGTGGGACTAGCGGGGTTCACTCCTACGAGCAGTACTTC
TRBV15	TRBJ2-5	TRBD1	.	CATSRIGWDRSGETQYF	TGTGCCACCAGCAGAATCGGGTGGGACAGGAGTGGAGAGACCCAGTACTTC
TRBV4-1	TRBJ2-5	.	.	CASSLGGKKETQYF	TGCGCCAGCAGCCTTGGGGGAAAGAAGGAGACCCAGTACTTC
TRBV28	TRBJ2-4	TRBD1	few	CASSQPGTDLNIQYF	TGTGCCAGCAGTCAACCCGGGACAGACTTAAACATTCAGTACTTC
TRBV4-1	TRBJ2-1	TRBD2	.	CASSQDRGLAGRGEQFF	TGCGCCAGCAGCCAAGATAGAGGCCTAGCGGGAAGGGGTGAGCAGTTCTTC
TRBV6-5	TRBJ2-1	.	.	CASSYSARLTHEQFF	TGTGCCAGCAGTTACTCCGCTCGCTTGACCCATGAGCAGTTCTTC
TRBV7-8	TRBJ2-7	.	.	CATGGGEWASYEQYF	TGTGCCACCGGCGGCGGGGAGTGGGCATCCTACGAGCAGTACTTC
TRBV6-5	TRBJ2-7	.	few	CASGDAVSYEQYF	TGTGCCAGCGGTGATGCAGTCTCCTACGAGCAGTACTTC
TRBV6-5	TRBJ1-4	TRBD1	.	CASGTGGRDEKLFF	TGTGCCAGCGGAACAGGGGGCAGGGATGAAAAACTGTTTTTT
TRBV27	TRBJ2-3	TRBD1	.	CASSSRTGPGDTQYF	TGTGCCAGCAGTTCAAGGACAGGTCCGGGGGATACGCAGTATTTT
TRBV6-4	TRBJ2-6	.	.	CASSEDSSGANVLTF	TGTGCCAGCAGTGAGGACAGCTCTGGGGCCAACGTCCTGACTTTC
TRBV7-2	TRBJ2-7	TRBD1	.	CASSTRQGGIYEQYF	TGTGCCAGCAGCACCCGACAGGGGGGGATTTACGAGCAGTACTTC
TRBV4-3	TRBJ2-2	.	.	CASSQEGQIYTGELFF	TGCGCCAGCAGCCAGGAGGGACAGATATACACCGGGGAGCTGTTTTTT
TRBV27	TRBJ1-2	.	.	CASSLSGGTIYGYTF	TGTGCCAGCAGTTTATCGGGCGGGACGATCTATGGCTACACCTTC
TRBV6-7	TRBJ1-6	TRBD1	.	CASSYFGTGGNSPLHF	TGTGCCAGCAGTTACTTCGGGACAGGGGGAAATTCACCCCTCCACTTT
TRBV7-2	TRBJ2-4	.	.	CASSLGTRTEGHF	TGTGCCAGCAGCTTAGGAACACGGACAGAGGGCCACTTC
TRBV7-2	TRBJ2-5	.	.	CASSSPPETQYF	TGTGCCAGCAGCTCCCCCCCAGAGACCCAGTACTTC
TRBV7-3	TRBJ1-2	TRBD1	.	CASSPDRDVGYTF	TGTGCCAGCAGCCCGGACAGGGACGTTGGCTACACCTTC
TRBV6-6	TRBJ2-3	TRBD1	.	CASSYLSNRDRLKYF	TGTGCCAGCAGTTACCTATCGAACCGGGACAGGCTCAAATATTTT
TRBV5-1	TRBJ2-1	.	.	CASSFGQSYNEQFF	TGCGCCAGCAGCTTCGGGCAATCTTACAATGAGCAGTTCTTC
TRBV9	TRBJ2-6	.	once	CASSPGTGDSGANVLTF	TGTGCCAGCAGCCCCGGGACGGGTGACTCTGGGGCCAACGTCCTGACTTTC
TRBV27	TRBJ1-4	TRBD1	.	CASSFGQENEKLFF	TGTGCCAGCTCGTTCGGACAGGAAAATGAAAAACTGTTTTTT